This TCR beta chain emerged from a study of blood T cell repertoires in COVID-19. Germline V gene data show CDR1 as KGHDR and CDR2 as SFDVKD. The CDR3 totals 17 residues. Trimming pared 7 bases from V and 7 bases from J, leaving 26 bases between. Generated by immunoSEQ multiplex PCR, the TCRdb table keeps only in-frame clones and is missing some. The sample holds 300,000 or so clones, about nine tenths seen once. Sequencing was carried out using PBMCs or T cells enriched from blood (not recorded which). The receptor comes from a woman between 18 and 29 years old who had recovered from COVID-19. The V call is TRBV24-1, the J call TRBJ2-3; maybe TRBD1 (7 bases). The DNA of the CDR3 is TGTGCCACCAGACCCTATATAGGGGGCCTAGCGAGCTATACGCAGTATTTT. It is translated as CATRPYIGGLASYTQYF.